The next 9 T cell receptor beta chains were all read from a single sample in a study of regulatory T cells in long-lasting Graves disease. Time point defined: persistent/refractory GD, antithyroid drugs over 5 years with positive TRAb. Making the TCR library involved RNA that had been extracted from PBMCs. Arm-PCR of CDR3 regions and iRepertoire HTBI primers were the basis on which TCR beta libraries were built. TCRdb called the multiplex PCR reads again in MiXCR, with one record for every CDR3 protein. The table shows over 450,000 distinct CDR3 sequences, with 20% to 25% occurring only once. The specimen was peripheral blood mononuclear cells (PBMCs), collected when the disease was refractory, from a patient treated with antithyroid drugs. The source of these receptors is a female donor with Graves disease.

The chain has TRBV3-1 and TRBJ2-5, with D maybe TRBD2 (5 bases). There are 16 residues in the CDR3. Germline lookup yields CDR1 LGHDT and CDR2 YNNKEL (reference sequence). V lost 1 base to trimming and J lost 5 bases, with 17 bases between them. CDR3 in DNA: TGTGCCAGCAGCCAAGCCGGCGAGGGCTGGTGGGAGACCCAGTACTTC. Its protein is CASSQAGEGWWETQYF.

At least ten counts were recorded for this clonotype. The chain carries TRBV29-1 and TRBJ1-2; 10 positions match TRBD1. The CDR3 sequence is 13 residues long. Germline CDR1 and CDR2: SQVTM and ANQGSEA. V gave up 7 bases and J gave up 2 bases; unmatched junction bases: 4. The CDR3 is CSDGTGVNYGYTF. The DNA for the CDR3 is TGCAGCGATGGGACAGGGGTAAACTATGGCTACACCTTC.

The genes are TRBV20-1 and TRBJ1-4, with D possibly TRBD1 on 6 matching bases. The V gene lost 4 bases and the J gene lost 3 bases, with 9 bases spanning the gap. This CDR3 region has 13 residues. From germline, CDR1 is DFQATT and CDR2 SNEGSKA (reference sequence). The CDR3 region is CSAKDSANEKLFF. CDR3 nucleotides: TGCAGTGCTAAGGACAGCGCTAATGAAAAACTGTTTTTT.

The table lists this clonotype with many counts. This CDR3 reads CASSSRPGGGYEQYF. Here the CDR3 DNA reads TGTGCCAGCAGTTCACGCCCCGGAGGGGGCTACGAGCAGTACTTC. The genes are TRBV28 and TRBJ2-7; D assignment may be TRBD1 or TRBD2 (6 bases each). V gave up 4 bases and J gave up 3 bases, with 16 bases separating them. The CDR3 totals 15 residues. From germline, CDR1 is MDHEN and CDR2 SYDVKM.

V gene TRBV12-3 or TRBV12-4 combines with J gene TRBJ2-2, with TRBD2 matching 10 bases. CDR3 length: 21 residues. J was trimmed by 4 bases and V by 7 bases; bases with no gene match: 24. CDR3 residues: CASILRRRGLAGVAGTGELFF. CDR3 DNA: TGTGCCAGCATCTTAAGGCGGAGGGGGCTAGCGGGGGTCGCGGGCACCGGGGAGCTGTTTTTT.

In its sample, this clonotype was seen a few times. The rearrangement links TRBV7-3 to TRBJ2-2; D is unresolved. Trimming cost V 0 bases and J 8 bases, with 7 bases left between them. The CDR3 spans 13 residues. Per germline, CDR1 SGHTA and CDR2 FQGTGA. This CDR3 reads CASSLTVGGELFF. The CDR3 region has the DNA TGTGCCAGCAGCTTAACAGTGGGGGGGGAGCTGTTTTTT.

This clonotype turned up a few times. This CDR3 reads CASSLGGRWTDTQYF. CDR3 DNA: TGTGCCAGCAGCTTAGGGGGGCGGTGGACAGATACGCAGTATTTT. The chain employs TRBV7-2 and TRBJ2-3; D perhaps matches TRBD1 (6 bases). This CDR3 comprises 15 residues. Germline V gene sequence: CDR1 SGHTA, CDR2 FQGNSA. Between the trimmed V and J ends, which lost 1 base and 3 bases, there was a span of 11 bases.

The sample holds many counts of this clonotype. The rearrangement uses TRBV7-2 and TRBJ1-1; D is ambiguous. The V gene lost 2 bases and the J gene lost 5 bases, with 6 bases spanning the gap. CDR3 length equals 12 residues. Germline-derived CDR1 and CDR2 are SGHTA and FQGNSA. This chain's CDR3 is CASSLSATEAFF. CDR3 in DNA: TGTGCCAGCAGCTTAAGTGCAACTGAAGCTTTCTTT.

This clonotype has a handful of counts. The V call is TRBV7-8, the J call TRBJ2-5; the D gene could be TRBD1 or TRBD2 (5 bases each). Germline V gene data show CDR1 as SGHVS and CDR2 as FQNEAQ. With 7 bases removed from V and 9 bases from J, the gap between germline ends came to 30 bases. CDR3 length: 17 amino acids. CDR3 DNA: TGTGCCAGCACCAATCTTGGACCGGGACCCCCTCAACCGGCCCAGTACTTC. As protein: CASTNLGPGPPQPAQYF.